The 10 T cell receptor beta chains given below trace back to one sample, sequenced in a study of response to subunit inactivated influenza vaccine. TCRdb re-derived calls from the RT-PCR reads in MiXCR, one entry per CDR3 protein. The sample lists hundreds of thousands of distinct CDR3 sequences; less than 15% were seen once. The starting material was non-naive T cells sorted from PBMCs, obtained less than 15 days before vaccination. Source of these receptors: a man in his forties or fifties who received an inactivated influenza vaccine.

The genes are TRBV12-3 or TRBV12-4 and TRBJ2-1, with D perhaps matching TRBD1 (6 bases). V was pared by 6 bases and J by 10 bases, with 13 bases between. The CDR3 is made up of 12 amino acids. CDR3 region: CASRSTGWEQFF. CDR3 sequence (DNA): TGTGCCAGCAGGTCCACAGGGTGGGAGCAGTTCTTC.

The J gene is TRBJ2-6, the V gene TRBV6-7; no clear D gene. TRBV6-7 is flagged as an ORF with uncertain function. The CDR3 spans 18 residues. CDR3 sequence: CARDLTQADFSGANVLTF. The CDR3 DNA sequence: TGTGCTAGAGATCTAACGCAGGCGGATTTCTCTGGGGCCAACGTCCTGACTTTC.

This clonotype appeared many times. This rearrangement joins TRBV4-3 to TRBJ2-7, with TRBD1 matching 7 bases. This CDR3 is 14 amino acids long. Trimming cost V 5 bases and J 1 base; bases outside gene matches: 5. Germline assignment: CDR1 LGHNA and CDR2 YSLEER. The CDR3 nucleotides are TGCGCCAGCAGCAAGGACAGGCTGTCCTACGAGCAGTACTTC. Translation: CASSKDRLSYEQYF.

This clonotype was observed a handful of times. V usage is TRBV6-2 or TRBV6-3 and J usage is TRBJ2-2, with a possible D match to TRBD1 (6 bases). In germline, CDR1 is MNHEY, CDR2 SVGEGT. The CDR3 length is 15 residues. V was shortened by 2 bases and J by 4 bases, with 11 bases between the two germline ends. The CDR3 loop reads CASSYPGHITGELFF. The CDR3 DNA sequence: TGTGCCAGCAGTTACCCGGGACACATCACCGGGGAGCTGTTTTTT.

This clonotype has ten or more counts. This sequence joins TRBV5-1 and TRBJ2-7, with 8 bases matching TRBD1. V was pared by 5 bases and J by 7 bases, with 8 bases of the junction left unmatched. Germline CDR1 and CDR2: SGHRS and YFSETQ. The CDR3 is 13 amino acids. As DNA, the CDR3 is TGCGCCAGCAGGTTACAGGGGGAAGGTGAGCAGTACTTC. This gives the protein CASRLQGEGEQYF.

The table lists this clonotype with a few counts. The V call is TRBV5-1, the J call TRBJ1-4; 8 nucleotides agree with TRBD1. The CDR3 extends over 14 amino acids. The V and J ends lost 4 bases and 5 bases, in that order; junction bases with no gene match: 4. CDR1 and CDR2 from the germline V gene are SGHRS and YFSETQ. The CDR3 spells CASSQGQANEKLFF. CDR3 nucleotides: TGCGCCAGCAGCCAGGGACAGGCAAATGAAAAACTGTTTTTT.

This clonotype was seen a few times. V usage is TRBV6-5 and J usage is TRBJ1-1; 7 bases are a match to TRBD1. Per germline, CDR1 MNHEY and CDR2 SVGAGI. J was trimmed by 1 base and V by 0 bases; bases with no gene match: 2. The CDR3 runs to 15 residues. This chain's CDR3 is CASSYSYRGNTEAFF. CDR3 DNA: TGTGCCAGCAGTTACTCGTACAGGGGGAACACTGAAGCTTTCTTT.

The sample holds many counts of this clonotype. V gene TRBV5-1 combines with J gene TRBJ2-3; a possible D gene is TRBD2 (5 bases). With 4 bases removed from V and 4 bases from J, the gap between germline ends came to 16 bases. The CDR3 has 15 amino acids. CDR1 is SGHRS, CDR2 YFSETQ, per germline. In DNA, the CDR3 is TGCGCCAGCAGCCCCGGTAGGGCGGGTGCAGATACGCAGTATTTT. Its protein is CASSPGRAGADTQYF.

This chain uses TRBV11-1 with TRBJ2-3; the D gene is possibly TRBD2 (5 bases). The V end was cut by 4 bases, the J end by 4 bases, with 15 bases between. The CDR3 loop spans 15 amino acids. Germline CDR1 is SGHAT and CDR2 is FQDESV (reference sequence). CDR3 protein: CASSSEGSGADTQYF. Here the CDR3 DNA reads TGTGCCAGCAGCTCAGAAGGGTCCGGGGCAGATACGCAGTATTTT. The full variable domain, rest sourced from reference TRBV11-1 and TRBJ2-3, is EAEVAQSPRYKITEKSQAVAFWCDPISGHATLYWYRQILGQGPELLVQFQDESVVDDSQLPKDRFSAERLKGVDSTLKIQPAELGDSAMYLCASSSEGSGADTQYFGPGTRLTVL.

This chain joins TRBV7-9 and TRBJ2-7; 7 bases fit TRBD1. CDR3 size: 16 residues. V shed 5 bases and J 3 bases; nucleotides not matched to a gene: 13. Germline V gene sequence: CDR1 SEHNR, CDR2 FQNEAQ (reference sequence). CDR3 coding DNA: TGTGCCAGCAGCATGCGTAACCGGGACAGAAACTACGAGCAGTACTTC. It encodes CASSMRNRDRNYEQYF.